A selection of T cell receptor beta chains follows, all from one sample in a study of shared clonotypes between healthy human individuals. Libraries were prepared by immunoSEQ multiplex PCR; TCRdb keeps only in-frame clonotypes and omits some of them. Of 2 million to 2.5 million clones detected, about 93% appear once; the ten largest clones hold 1.5% to 2%. The sample comprised naive CD8+ T cells from PBMCs. Receptor source: a man younger than 35 in good health. Some clones in this sample may be carry-over from other donors' samples. CDR3s include the opening cysteine and the closing phenylalanine or tryptophan. Fields, in order: CDR3 DNA, CDR3 protein, clone size, J gene, V gene, D gene. The D gene is left open where the match is weak. A clone size is listed for some rows: how often the clone was seen (once, few, many), or a class if it is expanded.

cdr3_nt: TGTGCCAGCAGCGTAATAGCGGGAGGGCCCTACGAGCAGTACTTC; cdr3_aa: CASSVIAGGPYEQYF; clone_size: NA; j_call: TRBJ2-7; v_call: TRBV9; d_call: TRBD2
cdr3_nt: TGTGCCAGCAGCGTAACGACAGGGGACATTCAGTACTTC; cdr3_aa: CASSVTTGDIQYF; clone_size: NA; j_call: TRBJ2-4; v_call: TRBV9; d_call: TRBD1
cdr3_nt: TGCAGCGTTGATGGGCTAGCGGGACACACAGATACGCAGTATTTT; cdr3_aa: CSVDGLAGHTDTQYF; clone_size: NA; j_call: TRBJ2-3; v_call: TRBV29-1; d_call: TRBD2
cdr3_nt: TGTGCCAGCAGTTTCACATTACCGAACACTGAAGCTTTCTTT; cdr3_aa: CASSFTLPNTEAFF; clone_size: NA; j_call: TRBJ1-1; v_call: TRBV28; d_call: NA
cdr3_nt: TGTGCCAGTAGTGACTCCCCGGTGGGTTACAATGAGCAGTTCTTC; cdr3_aa: CASSDSPVGYNEQFF; clone_size: NA; j_call: TRBJ2-1; v_call: TRBV19; d_call: NA
cdr3_nt: TGTGCCACCAGCACGGGGGCTGGACTAGCGGGTGCGACCCAGTACTTC; cdr3_aa: CATSTGAGLAGATQYF; clone_size: NA; j_call: TRBJ2-5; v_call: TRBV15; d_call: TRBD2
cdr3_nt: TGCGCCAGCAGCTCGGGACTAGCGGAGTACCAAGAGACCCAGTACTTC; cdr3_aa: CASSSGLAEYQETQYF; clone_size: once; j_call: TRBJ2-5; v_call: TRBV5-1; d_call: TRBD2
cdr3_nt: TGTGCCACCAGCAGAGATCTGGGACAGGGAGGGGAAAAACTGTTTTTT; cdr3_aa: CATSRDLGQGGEKLFF; clone_size: NA; j_call: TRBJ1-4; v_call: TRBV15; d_call: TRBD1
cdr3_nt: TGTGCCAGCAGTTGGGGACAGGGGCCCTCCTACGAGCAGTACTTC; cdr3_aa: CASSWGQGPSYEQYF; clone_size: NA; j_call: TRBJ2-7; v_call: TRBV27; d_call: TRBD1
cdr3_nt: TGTGCCAGCAGCATGGGGTCCGGACAGAAAACGAATCAAGAGACCCAGTACTTC; cdr3_aa: CASSMGSGQKTNQETQYF; clone_size: NA; j_call: TRBJ2-5; v_call: TRBV7-9; d_call: NA
cdr3_nt: TGTGCCAGCAGCCATGCACTAGCGGGGTTATACTACGAGCAGTACTTC; cdr3_aa: CASSHALAGLYYEQYF; clone_size: NA; j_call: TRBJ2-7; v_call: TRBV11-2; d_call: TRBD2
cdr3_nt: TGTGCCAGCAGTCCCGCGGGAGGGAAGTACAATGAGCAGTTCTTC; cdr3_aa: CASSPAGGKYNEQFF; clone_size: NA; j_call: TRBJ2-1; v_call: TRBV27; d_call: TRBD2
cdr3_nt: TGTGCCAGCAGTACTGATTTAGCGGGAGGGCCGGATGAGCAGTTCTTC; cdr3_aa: CASSTDLAGGPDEQFF; clone_size: NA; j_call: TRBJ2-1; v_call: TRBV28; d_call: TRBD2
cdr3_nt: TGTGCCAGCAGCTTAGCGGGACACCACCTGTCCTACGAGCAGTACTTC; cdr3_aa: CASSLAGHHLSYEQYF; clone_size: NA; j_call: TRBJ2-7; v_call: TRBV7-9; d_call: NA
cdr3_nt: TGTGCCAGCAGCTTAGTGCGGAACACCGGGGAGCTGTTTTTT; cdr3_aa: CASSLVRNTGELFF; clone_size: NA; j_call: TRBJ2-2; v_call: TRBV7-7; d_call: NA
cdr3_nt: TGTGCCACCAGCAAAGACCAGGGTCTAAATCAGCCCCAGCATTTT; cdr3_aa: CATSKDQGLNQPQHF; clone_size: NA; j_call: TRBJ1-5; v_call: TRBV15; d_call: NA
cdr3_nt: TGTGCCAGCTCCGGAGCGGTACGAGCTCCCTACAATGAGCAGTTCTTC; cdr3_aa: CASSGAVRAPYNEQFF; clone_size: few; j_call: TRBJ2-1; v_call: TRBV9; d_call: NA
cdr3_nt: TGTGCCACCAGCACAGCCCTGGGTGGTGAGCAGTACTTC; cdr3_aa: CATSTALGGEQYF; clone_size: NA; j_call: TRBJ2-7; v_call: TRBV15; d_call: NA
cdr3_nt: TGTGCCAGCAGCCTACAGGGGGCCTGGCAGCCCCAGCATTTT; cdr3_aa: CASSLQGAWQPQHF; clone_size: NA; j_call: TRBJ1-5; v_call: TRBV28; d_call: TRBD1
cdr3_nt: TGTGCCAGCCTGGGACAGGGGATCCATGAGCAGTTCTTC; cdr3_aa: CASLGQGIHEQFF; clone_size: once; j_call: TRBJ2-1; v_call: TRBV6-6; d_call: TRBD1
cdr3_nt: TGCGCCAGCAGCTTGGATGGGACAGCACACCAAGAGACCCAGTACTTC; cdr3_aa: CASSLDGTAHQETQYF; clone_size: NA; j_call: TRBJ2-5; v_call: TRBV5-1; d_call: TRBD1
cdr3_nt: TGTGCCAGCAGTTTATATGGTTGGAGCAGGGAGACCCAGTACTTC; cdr3_aa: CASSLYGWSRETQYF; clone_size: NA; j_call: TRBJ2-5; v_call: TRBV27; d_call: NA
cdr3_nt: TGTGCCAGCAGCCTCGGAAGGAGGGCGCGGAACACTGAAGCTTTCTTT; cdr3_aa: CASSLGRRARNTEAFF; clone_size: NA; j_call: TRBJ1-1; v_call: TRBV13; d_call: NA
cdr3_nt: TGTGCCAGCAGGCCTAGACTTGGGTGGGAGACCCAGTACTTC; cdr3_aa: CASRPRLGWETQYF; clone_size: NA; j_call: TRBJ2-5; v_call: TRBV27; d_call: NA
cdr3_nt: TGCGCCAGCAGCGACCGGGACAGGGCCTCCTACGAGCAGTACTTC; cdr3_aa: CASSDRDRASYEQYF; clone_size: NA; j_call: TRBJ2-7; v_call: TRBV4-1; d_call: TRBD1
cdr3_nt: TGTGCCAGCAGCAACCTAAACCCGATCTCCTACGAGCAGTACTTC; cdr3_aa: CASSNLNPISYEQYF; clone_size: NA; j_call: TRBJ2-7; v_call: TRBV7-9; d_call: NA
cdr3_nt: TGTGCCAGCAGTTTAGGGACGATTAGCACAGATACGCAGTATTTT; cdr3_aa: CASSLGTISTDTQYF; clone_size: NA; j_call: TRBJ2-3; v_call: TRBV27; d_call: NA
cdr3_nt: TGCAGCGTCCCGCCCACAGGGGGCTACTATGGCTACACCTTC; cdr3_aa: CSVPPTGGYYGYTF; clone_size: NA; j_call: TRBJ1-2; v_call: TRBV29-1; d_call: TRBD1
cdr3_nt: TGTGCCAGCAGCTTGGAGCTAGCAATGAATTTGAATGAGCAGTTCTTC; cdr3_aa: CASSLELAMNLNEQFF; clone_size: NA; j_call: TRBJ2-1; v_call: TRBV7-8; d_call: NA
cdr3_nt: TGTGCCAGCAGCGCCCATGGGACGGTCTATGGCTACACCTTC; cdr3_aa: CASSAHGTVYGYTF; clone_size: NA; j_call: TRBJ1-2; v_call: TRBV9; d_call: NA
cdr3_nt: TGTGCCAGCAGCTTAGGGTTGAACACTGAAGCTTTCTTT; cdr3_aa: CASSLGLNTEAFF; clone_size: NA; j_call: TRBJ1-1; v_call: TRBV11-2; d_call: NA
cdr3_nt: TGTGCCAGCAGCCCCCGACAGGCCCCAAGGGAGACCCAGTACTTC; cdr3_aa: CASSPRQAPRETQYF; clone_size: NA; j_call: TRBJ2-5; v_call: TRBV7-3; d_call: NA
cdr3_nt: TGTGCCAGCAGCGACACAACAGGGGGCTTAGACAATGAGCAGTTCTTC; cdr3_aa: CASSDTTGGLDNEQFF; clone_size: NA; j_call: TRBJ2-1; v_call: TRBV9; d_call: TRBD1
cdr3_nt: TGCAGCGTCGCGAAATCGACCGGGGAGCTGTTTTTT; cdr3_aa: CSVAKSTGELFF; clone_size: NA; j_call: TRBJ2-2; v_call: TRBV29-1; d_call: NA
cdr3_nt: TGTGCCAGCAGCTTCACAGGGGGGAACACTGAAGCTTTCTTT; cdr3_aa: CASSFTGGNTEAFF; clone_size: NA; j_call: TRBJ1-1; v_call: TRBV5-4; d_call: TRBD1
cdr3_nt: TGTGCCAGCAGTTACTTAGGTTTCGGCTACACCTTC; cdr3_aa: CASSYLGFGYTF; clone_size: NA; j_call: TRBJ1-2; v_call: TRBV6-6; d_call: NA
cdr3_nt: TGCAGCGTCGAGGACCCGAGCTCCTACAATGAGCAGTTCTTC; cdr3_aa: CSVEDPSSYNEQFF; clone_size: NA; j_call: TRBJ2-1; v_call: TRBV29-1; d_call: NA
cdr3_nt: TGTGCCAGCAGCGTAGGAGGGAGGGCGACGAACACCGGGGAGCTGTTTTTT; cdr3_aa: CASSVGGRATNTGELFF; clone_size: NA; j_call: TRBJ2-2; v_call: TRBV9; d_call: TRBD2
cdr3_nt: TGTGCCAGCAGGGCAATTTACCGACAGAATACGCAGTATTTT; cdr3_aa: CASRAIYRQNTQYF; clone_size: NA; j_call: TRBJ2-3; v_call: TRBV27; d_call: NA
cdr3_nt: TGTGCCAGCAGTTACTTAGGGGAGAGTAATTCACCCCTCCACTTT; cdr3_aa: CASSYLGESNSPLHF; clone_size: NA; j_call: TRBJ1-6; v_call: TRBV6-5; d_call: NA
cdr3_nt: TGTGCCAGCAGTGGACCCAAGGGCTCTCAGCCCCAGCATTTT; cdr3_aa: CASSGPKGSQPQHF; clone_size: few; j_call: TRBJ1-5; v_call: TRBV28; d_call: NA
cdr3_nt: TGTGCCAGTACTGAGGTGGGCAGGGCTGGAAACACCATATATTTT; cdr3_aa: CASTEVGRAGNTIYF; clone_size: NA; j_call: TRBJ1-3; v_call: TRBV19; d_call: NA
cdr3_nt: TGTGCCAGCAGCTTTCGCGCCGGGACTAGCAGATACGAGCAGTACTTC; cdr3_aa: CASSFRAGTSRYEQYF; clone_size: NA; j_call: TRBJ2-7; v_call: TRBV9; d_call: TRBD2
cdr3_nt: TGTGCCAGCACGCAGGGGAACACTGAAGCTTTCTTT; cdr3_aa: CASTQGNTEAFF; clone_size: NA; j_call: TRBJ1-1; v_call: TRBV6-5; d_call: NA
cdr3_nt: TGTGCCAGCAGCTCACTCCGGGGAATGAACACTGAAGCTTTCTTT; cdr3_aa: CASSSLRGMNTEAFF; clone_size: NA; j_call: TRBJ1-1; v_call: TRBV5-6; d_call: NA
cdr3_nt: TGTGCCAGCAGTACACGACTAGCGGGAGGCAAAAACATTCAGTACTTC; cdr3_aa: CASSTRLAGGKNIQYF; clone_size: NA; j_call: TRBJ2-4; v_call: TRBV28; d_call: TRBD2
cdr3_nt: TGTGCCAGCAGTTATCGGACAGGGATAAACAATGAGCAGTTCTTC; cdr3_aa: CASSYRTGINNEQFF; clone_size: NA; j_call: TRBJ2-1; v_call: TRBV27; d_call: TRBD1
cdr3_nt: TGTGCCAGCAGCCTAGGGACGGGGCCCTACGAGCAGTACTTC; cdr3_aa: CASSLGTGPYEQYF; clone_size: NA; j_call: TRBJ2-7; v_call: TRBV11-2; d_call: NA
cdr3_nt: TGCAGCGTTGTACTTTTGGCCGTTCACTATGGCTACACCTTC; cdr3_aa: CSVVLLAVHYGYTF; clone_size: NA; j_call: TRBJ1-2; v_call: TRBV29-1; d_call: NA
cdr3_nt: TGTGCCAGCAGCTTAGAAAGCCGGGCTGGAAACACCATATATTTT; cdr3_aa: CASSLESRAGNTIYF; clone_size: NA; j_call: TRBJ1-3; v_call: TRBV7-8; d_call: NA
cdr3_nt: TGTGCCAGCAGCCCGGACACACCCCAAGAGACCCAGTACTTC; cdr3_aa: CASSPDTPQETQYF; clone_size: NA; j_call: TRBJ2-5; v_call: TRBV6-5; d_call: NA
cdr3_nt: TGTGCCAGCAGCAACGGACAGGGGGCTGGCGAGCAGTACTTC; cdr3_aa: CASSNGQGAGEQYF; clone_size: NA; j_call: TRBJ2-7; v_call: TRBV9; d_call: TRBD1
cdr3_nt: TGTGCCAGCAGCGCGGGACTAGCGGGAGGGAATGAGCAGTTCTTC; cdr3_aa: CASSAGLAGGNEQFF; clone_size: NA; j_call: TRBJ2-1; v_call: TRBV11-3; d_call: TRBD2
cdr3_nt: TGTGCCAGCAGCCGGGTCAGCTCCTACAATGAGCAGTTCTTC; cdr3_aa: CASSRVSSYNEQFF; clone_size: once; j_call: TRBJ2-1; v_call: TRBV7-9; d_call: NA
cdr3_nt: TGTGCCTGGAGTGTACTTTCACTTAACACCGGGGAGCTGTTTTTT; cdr3_aa: CAWSVLSLNTGELFF; clone_size: NA; j_call: TRBJ2-2; v_call: TRBV30; d_call: NA
cdr3_nt: TGCGCCAGCAGCCAAGATTCAACGGGCTCGGAGCAGTACTTC; cdr3_aa: CASSQDSTGSEQYF; clone_size: NA; j_call: TRBJ2-7; v_call: TRBV4-3; d_call: NA